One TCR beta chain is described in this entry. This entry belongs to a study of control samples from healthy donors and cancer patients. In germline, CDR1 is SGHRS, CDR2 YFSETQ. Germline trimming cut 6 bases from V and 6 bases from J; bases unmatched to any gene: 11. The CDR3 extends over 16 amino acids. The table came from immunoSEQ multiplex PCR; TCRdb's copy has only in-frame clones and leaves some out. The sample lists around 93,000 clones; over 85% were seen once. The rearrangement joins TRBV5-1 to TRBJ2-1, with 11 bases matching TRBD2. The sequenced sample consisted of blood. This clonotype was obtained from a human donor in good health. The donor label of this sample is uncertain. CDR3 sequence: CASTFTGLAELNEQFF. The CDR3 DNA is TGCGCCAGCACCTTTACGGGACTAGCGGAACTCAATGAGCAGTTCTTC.